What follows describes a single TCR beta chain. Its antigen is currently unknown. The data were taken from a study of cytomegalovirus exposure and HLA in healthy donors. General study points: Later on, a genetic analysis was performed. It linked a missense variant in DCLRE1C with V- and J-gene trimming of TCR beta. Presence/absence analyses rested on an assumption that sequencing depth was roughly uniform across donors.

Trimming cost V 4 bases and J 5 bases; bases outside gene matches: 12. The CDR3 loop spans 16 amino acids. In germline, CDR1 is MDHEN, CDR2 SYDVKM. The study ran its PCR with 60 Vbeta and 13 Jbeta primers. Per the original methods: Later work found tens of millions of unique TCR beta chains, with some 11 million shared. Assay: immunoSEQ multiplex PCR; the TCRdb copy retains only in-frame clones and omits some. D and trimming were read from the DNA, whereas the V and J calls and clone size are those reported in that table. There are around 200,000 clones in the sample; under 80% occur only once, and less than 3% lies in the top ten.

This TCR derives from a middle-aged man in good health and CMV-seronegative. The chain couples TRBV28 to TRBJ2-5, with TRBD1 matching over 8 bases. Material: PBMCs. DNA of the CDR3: TGTGCCAGCAGTTACCCGACAGGGGTAAGCGGGGAGACCCAGTACTTC. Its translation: CASSYPTGVSGETQYF.